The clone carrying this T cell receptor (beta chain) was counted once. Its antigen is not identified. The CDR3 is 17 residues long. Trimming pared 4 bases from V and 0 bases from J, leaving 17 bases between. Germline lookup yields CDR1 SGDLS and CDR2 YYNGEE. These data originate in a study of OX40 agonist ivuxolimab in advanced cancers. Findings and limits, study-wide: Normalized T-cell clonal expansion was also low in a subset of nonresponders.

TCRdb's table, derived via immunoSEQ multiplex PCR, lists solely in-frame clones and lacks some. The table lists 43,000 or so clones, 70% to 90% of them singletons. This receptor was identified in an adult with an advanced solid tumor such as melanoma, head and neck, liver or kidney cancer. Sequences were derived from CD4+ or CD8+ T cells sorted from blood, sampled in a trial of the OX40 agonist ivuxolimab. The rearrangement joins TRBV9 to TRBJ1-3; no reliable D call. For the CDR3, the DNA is TGTGCCAGCAGCCACCATCTTGGGGAGAGCTCTGGAAACACCATATATTTT. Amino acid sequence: CASSHHLGESSGNTIYF.